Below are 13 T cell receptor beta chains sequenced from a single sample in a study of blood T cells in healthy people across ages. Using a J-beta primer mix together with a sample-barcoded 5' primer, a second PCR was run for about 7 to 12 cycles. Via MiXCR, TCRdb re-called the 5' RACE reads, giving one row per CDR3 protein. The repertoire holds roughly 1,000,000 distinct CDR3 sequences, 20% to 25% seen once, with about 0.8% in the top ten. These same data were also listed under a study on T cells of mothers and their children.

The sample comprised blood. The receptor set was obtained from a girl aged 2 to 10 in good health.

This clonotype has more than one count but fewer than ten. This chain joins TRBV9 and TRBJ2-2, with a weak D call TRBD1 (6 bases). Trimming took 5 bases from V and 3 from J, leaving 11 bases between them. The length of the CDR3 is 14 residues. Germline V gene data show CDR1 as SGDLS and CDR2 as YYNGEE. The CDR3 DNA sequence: TGTGCCAGCAGTGACAGGACGTACACCGGGGAGCTGTTTTTT. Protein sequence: CASSDRTYTGELFF.

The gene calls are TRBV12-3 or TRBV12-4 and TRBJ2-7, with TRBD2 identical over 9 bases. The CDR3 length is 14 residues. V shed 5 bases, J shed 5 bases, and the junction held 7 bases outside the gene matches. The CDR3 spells CASSPRGLADEQYF. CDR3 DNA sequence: TGTGCCAGCAGTCCCCGGGGACTAGCAGACGAGCAGTACTTC.

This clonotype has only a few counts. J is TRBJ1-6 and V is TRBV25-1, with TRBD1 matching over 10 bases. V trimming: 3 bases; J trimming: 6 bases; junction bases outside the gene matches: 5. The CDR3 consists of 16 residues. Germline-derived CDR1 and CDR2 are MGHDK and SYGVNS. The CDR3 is CASSDLRTGGNSPLHF. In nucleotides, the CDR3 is TGTGCCAGCAGTGATCTGAGGACAGGGGGTAATTCACCCCTCCACTTT.

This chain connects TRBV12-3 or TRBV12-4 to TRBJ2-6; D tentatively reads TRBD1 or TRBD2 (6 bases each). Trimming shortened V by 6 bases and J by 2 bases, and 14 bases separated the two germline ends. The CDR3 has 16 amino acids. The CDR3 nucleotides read TGTGCCAGCAGCTCTCAAAGGGGGGCTGGGGCCAACGTCCTGACTTTC. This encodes CASSSQRGAGANVLTF.

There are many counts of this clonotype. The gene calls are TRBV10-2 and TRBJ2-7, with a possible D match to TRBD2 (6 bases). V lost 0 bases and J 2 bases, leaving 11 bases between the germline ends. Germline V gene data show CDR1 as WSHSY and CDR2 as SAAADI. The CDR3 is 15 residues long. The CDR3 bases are TGCGCCAGCAGTGAGTCAAGTAGCGGAACCTACGAGCAGTACTTC. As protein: CASSESSSGTYEQYF.

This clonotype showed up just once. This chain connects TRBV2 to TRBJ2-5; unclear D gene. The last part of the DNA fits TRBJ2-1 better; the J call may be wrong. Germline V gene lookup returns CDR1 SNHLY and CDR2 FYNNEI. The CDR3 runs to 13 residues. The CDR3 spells CASSEAPGYEQFF. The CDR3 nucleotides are TGTGCCAGCAGTGAAGCCCCGGGCTATGAGCAGTTCTTC.

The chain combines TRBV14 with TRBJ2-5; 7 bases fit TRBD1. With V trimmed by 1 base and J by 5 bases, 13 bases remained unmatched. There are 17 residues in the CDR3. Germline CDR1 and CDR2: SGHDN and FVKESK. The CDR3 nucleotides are TGTGCCAGCAGCCAAGTTGAGGGGGCTTGGATGTGGGAGACCCAGTACTTC. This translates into CASSQVEGAWMWETQYF.

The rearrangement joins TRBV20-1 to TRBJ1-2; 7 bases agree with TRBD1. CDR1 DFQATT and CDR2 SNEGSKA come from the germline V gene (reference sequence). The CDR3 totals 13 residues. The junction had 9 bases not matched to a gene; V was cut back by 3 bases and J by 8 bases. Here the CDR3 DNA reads TGCAGTGCTAGCTCCGACAGGGTTGGAGGCTACACCTTC. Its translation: CSASSDRVGGYTF.

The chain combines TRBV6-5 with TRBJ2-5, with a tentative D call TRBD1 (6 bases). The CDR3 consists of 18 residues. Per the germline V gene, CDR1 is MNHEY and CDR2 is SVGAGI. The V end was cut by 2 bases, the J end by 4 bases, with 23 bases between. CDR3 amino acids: CASSYVGTYGGYIETQYF. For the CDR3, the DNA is TGTGCCAGCAGTTACGTGGGTACTTATGGGGGCTACATAGAGACCCAGTACTTC.

The CDR3 spells CATADQIWGRIDTGTQYF. CDR3 nucleotides: TGTGCCACCGCCGATCAGATATGGGGACGCATAGACACTGGTACGCAGTATTTT. V and J are TRBV12-3 or TRBV12-4 and TRBJ2-3; D possibly matches TRBD1 or TRBD2 (5 bases each). V gave up 10 bases and J gave up 8 bases, with 34 bases separating them. The CDR3 runs to 18 residues.

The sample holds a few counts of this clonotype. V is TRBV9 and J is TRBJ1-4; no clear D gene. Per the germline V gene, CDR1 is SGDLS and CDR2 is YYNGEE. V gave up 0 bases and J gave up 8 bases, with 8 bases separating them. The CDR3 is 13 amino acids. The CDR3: CASSVELGEKLFF. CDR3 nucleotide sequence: TGTGCCAGCAGCGTAGAACTGGGGGAAAAACTGTTTTTT.

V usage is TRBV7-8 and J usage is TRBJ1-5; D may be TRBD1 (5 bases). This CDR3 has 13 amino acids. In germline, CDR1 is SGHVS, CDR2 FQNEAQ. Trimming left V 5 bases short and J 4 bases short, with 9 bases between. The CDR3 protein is CASSRDDNQPQHF. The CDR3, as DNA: TGTGCCAGCAGCAGGGACGATAATCAGCCCCAGCATTTT.

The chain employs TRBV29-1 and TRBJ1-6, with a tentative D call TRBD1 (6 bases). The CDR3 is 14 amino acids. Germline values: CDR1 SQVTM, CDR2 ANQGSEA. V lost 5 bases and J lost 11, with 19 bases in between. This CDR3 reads CSVLLHREGTPLHF. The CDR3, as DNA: TGCAGCGTTCTGCTCCACAGGGAAGGGACACCCCTCCACTTT.